Following are 16 T cell receptor beta chains from one sample sequenced in a study of spatial heterogeneity in lung cancer. Time point specified: sample taken at primary tumor resection. Their antigen targets remain unknown. Study-level points and caveats: Counts of expanded intratumoral alpha and beta TCRs tracked tumor mutation counts.

TCRdb re-derived calls from the 5' RACE reads in MiXCR, one entry per CDR3 protein. The sample yields 900 to 1,300 distinct CDR3 sequences, approximately 23% seen once. Material: lung tumor tissue, obtained at surgery. These receptors all come from a male donor with early-stage non-small cell lung cancer.

Concerning this clonotype itself: This may stem from a read error, because a much larger clone lies one nucleotide away. Here the CDR3 omits its conserved ending phenylalanine or tryptophan, so a read error is the likely source. For a library built for alpha chains, this beta chain is a stray read; little rests on its size. The chain recombines TRBV29-1 with TRBJ2-7, with D perhaps TRBD1 or TRBD2 (5 bases each). From germline, CDR1 is SQVTM and CDR2 ANQGSEA. The germline V and J ends were trimmed by 2 bases and 4 bases, with 12 bases remaining between them. The CDR3 has 13 residues. This chain's CDR3 is CSVETGTGYEQYL. The DNA of the CDR3 is TGCAGCGTTGAAACAGGAACGGGGTACGAGCAGTACCTC.

This clonotype is categorized as large. A library made for alpha chains picked up this beta chain off target, so its size means little. The chain combines TRBV20-1 with TRBJ2-7; 9 nucleotides align to TRBD2. J lost 4 bases, V lost 3 bases, and 4 bases had no gene match. The CDR3 has 13 residues. Germline V lookup: CDR1 DFQATT, CDR2 SNEGSKA (reference sequence). This CDR3 reads CSARASGTYEQYF. Here the CDR3 DNA reads TGCAGTGCTAGGGCTAGCGGGACGTACGAGCAGTACTTC.

This clonotype occurred a few times. This beta chain represents an off-target read in a library built for alpha chains; its size is of limited meaning. V and J are TRBV4-1 and TRBJ2-5; either TRBD1 or TRBD2 may fit D (6 bases each). Germline V gives CDR1 MGHRA, CDR2 YSYEKL. This CDR3 comprises 13 residues. The germline V and J ends were trimmed by 1 base and 5 bases, with 8 bases remaining between them. CDR3 sequence: CASSQGGGETQYF. CDR3 nucleotides: TGCGCCAGCAGCCAAGGAGGGGGGGAGACCCAGTACTTC.

On this clonotype itself: This beta chain lies outside the target of a library built for alpha chains; its clone size means little. This rearrangement joins TRBV6-4 to TRBJ2-2; no clear D. CDR3 length: 15 residues. Per the germline V gene, CDR1 is MRHNA and CDR2 is SNTAGT. Between the trimmed V and J ends, which lost 0 bases and 3 bases, there was a span of 8 bases. The CDR3 bases are TGTGCCAGCAGTGACTCGGCCAGACACACCGGGGAGCTGTTTTTT. It encodes CASSDSARHTGELFF.

There are a few counts of this clonotype. The library was prepared for alpha chains; this beta chain is a stray read, so its frequency means little. This chain connects TRBV20-1 to TRBJ2-1, with 11 bases identical to TRBD2. V lost 0 bases, J lost 3 bases, and 7 bases stayed unmatched. Germline V gene sequence: CDR1 DFQATT, CDR2 SNEGSKA (reference sequence). The CDR3 is 17 residues long. Written as DNA, the CDR3 is TGCAGTGCTAGAGATCCCTATACTAGCGGGAGCTACAATGAGCAGTTCTTC. Translated, it gives CSARDPYTSGSYNEQFF.

Points on this clonotype: Since the library was made to target alpha chains, this beta chain is a stray read and its abundance is not meaningful. This chain links TRBV4-1 with TRBJ2-7; TRBD2 is a possible D gene (5 bases). Germline V gene data show CDR1 as MGHRA and CDR2 as YSYEKL. This CDR3 is 13 amino acids long. V shed 0 bases and J shed 3 bases, with 6 bases lying between them. Written as DNA, the CDR3 is TGCGCCAGCAGCCAAGATCGGGACTACGAGCAGTACTTC. Protein product: CASSQDRDYEQYF.

The sample holds a few counts of this clonotype. This beta chain was picked up by a library intended for alpha chains and is off target, so its count carries little meaning. The CDR3 DNA reads as TGCGCCAGCAGCCTCGGGGGGCTGTCGCAAGAGACCCAGTACTTC. Amino acids: CASSLGGLSQETQYF. This chain joins TRBV5-1 and TRBJ2-5, with a possible D match to TRBD2 (7 bases). CDR1 and CDR2 from the germline V gene are SGHRS and YFSETQ. The CDR3 runs to 15 residues. V shed 4 bases and J shed 2 bases, with 15 bases lying between them.

Points on this clonotype: A library prepared for alpha chains yielded this beta chain as an off-target read; its size is of little meaning. This chain connects TRBV5-6 to TRBJ2-1, with D possibly matching TRBD2 (6 bases). CDR1 is SGHDT, CDR2 YYEEEE, per germline. V lost 4 bases to trimming and J lost 6 bases, with 14 bases between them. CDR3 size: 14 residues. In DNA, the CDR3 is TGTGCCAGCAGCCCCGGAGGGAATGCCAATGAGCAGTTCTTC. Translation gives CASSPGGNANEQFF.

This clonotype is categorized as large. This beta chain represents an off-target read in a library built for alpha chains; its size is of limited meaning. The J gene is TRBJ2-5, the V gene TRBV15, with a weak D call TRBD1 (6 bases). CDR3 length: 15 amino acids. Trimming took off 5 bases at V and 2 bases at J, with 15 bases between the two ends. Germline CDR1 LNHNV, CDR2 YYDKDF (reference sequence). Here the CDR3 reads CATSEHRTDQETQYF. The CDR3 DNA follows: TGTGCCACCAGCGAGCACAGGACAGATCAAGAGACCCAGTACTTC.

By share, this clonotype counts as large. This beta chain is off target for a library built for alpha chains, so its abundance means little. V usage is TRBV10-2 and J usage is TRBJ2-2; D call uncertain. V was cut by 5 bases and J by 1 base, with 5 bases left in between. Germline CDR1 is WSHSY and CDR2 is SAAADI. The CDR3 covers 13 residues. CDR3 DNA sequence: TGCGCCAGCAGTCCCGGGAACACCGGGGAGCTGTTTTTT. It encodes CASSPGNTGELFF.

To note about this clonotype: With the library built for alpha chains, this beta chain is off target and its frequency is not meaningful. The V gene is TRBV18, the J gene TRBJ2-1, with 7 positions matching TRBD2. This CDR3 is built from 17 residues. V lost 6 bases and J lost 4; bases outside the gene matches: 15. Germline V lookup: CDR1 KGHSH, CDR2 LQKENI. The CDR3, as DNA: TGTGCCAGCTCTCCAACCCCCGGGACTAACCAATACAATGAGCAGTTCTTC. Protein sequence: CASSPTPGTNQYNEQFF. The variable domain in full, completed from reference TRBV18 and TRBJ2-1, reads NAGVMQNPRHLVRRRGQEARLRCSPMKGHSHVYWYRQLPEEGLKFMVYLQKENIIDESGMPKERFSAEFPKEGPSILRIQQVVRGDSAAYFCASSPTPGTNQYNEQFFGPGTRLTVL.

About this clonotype itself: The library was designed around alpha chains, so this beta chain is a stray read whose abundance carries little weight. The genes are TRBV5-5 and TRBJ2-1; 10 bases map to TRBD2. The CDR3 extends over 16 amino acids. CDR1 is SGHKS and CDR2 is YYEKEE in the germline V gene (reference sequence). V shed 3 bases and J 6 bases; nucleotides not matched to a gene: 9. CDR3 protein: CASSWVEVAGGNEQFF. CDR3 DNA sequence: TGTGCCAGCAGCTGGGTTGAGGTAGCGGGAGGCAATGAGCAGTTCTTC.

For this clonotype: This beta chain came through as a stray read in a library set up for alpha chains, and its size says little. The chain combines TRBV6-5 with TRBJ2-6; TRBD1 aligns across 9 bases. The CDR3 covers 17 residues. Germline assignment: CDR1 MNHEY and CDR2 SVGAGI. Trimming removed 4 bases from V and 0 bases from J; junction bases left unmatched: 4. CDR3 amino acids: CASSLTGGNSGANVLTF. CDR3 DNA: TGTGCCAGCAGTTTGACAGGGGGTAACTCTGGGGCCAACGTCCTGACTTTC.

This clonotype was observed a few times. Little can be read into the size of this beta chain, an off-target read in a library designed for alpha chains. This chain connects TRBV19 to TRBJ2-3; a possible D gene is TRBD2 (6 bases). Germline CDR1 reads LNHDA; CDR2 reads SQIVND (reference sequence). The CDR3 covers 14 residues. Trimming removed 7 bases at V and 1 base at J, with 12 bases between. In nucleotides, the CDR3 is TGTGCCAGTACCACCGGGGAGGGCACAGATACGCAGTATTTT. This encodes CASTTGEGTDTQYF.

Concerning this clonotype: This beta chain slipped into a library made for alpha chains as a stray read, so its size is not meaningful. The J gene is TRBJ2-5, the V gene TRBV20-1; 14 bases align to TRBD2. CDR1 is DFQATT, CDR2 SNEGSKA, per germline (reference sequence). The CDR3 totals 16 residues. Trimming removed 6 bases from V and 5 bases from J; junction bases left unmatched: 11. The CDR3 spells CSAPGTSGSNRETQYF. The DNA of the CDR3 is TGCAGTGCACCGGGGACTAGCGGGAGCAATCGGGAGACCCAGTACTTC.

This clonotype qualifies as hyperexpanded (1% or more). This beta chain is an off-target read within a library intended for alpha chains, so its frequency means little. This chain connects TRBV12-1 to TRBJ2-3; the D call TRBD1 from the table was never checked on the DNA. TRBV12-1 is a documented pseudogene. The CDR3 sequence is 16 residues long. CDR3 nucleotide sequence: TGTGCCAGCAGCATTATAACAGGGTCGAGCACAGATACGCAGTATTTT. It is translated as CASSIITGSSTDTQYF.